This entry is about one T cell receptor (beta chain). Categorization into cohorts depended on clinical history that participants reported. The data were produced by immunoSEQ multiplex PCR, yet TCRdb's version contains in-frame clones alone and is incomplete. The sample has more than 200,000 clones; over 80% are singletons. The CDR3 has 16 residues. Deletions cut 3 bases from V and 1 base from J, with 13 bases between. Germline V CDR1 and CDR2: MNHEY, SVGAGI. The data derive from a study of blood T cell repertoires in COVID-19. Whole-study context: Sites in the United States, Italy and Spain provided acute and convalescent COVID-19 samples. PBMCs, B-cell-depleted T cells, or T cells provided the cDNA or gDNA that made up the material.

Sequenced material: PBMCs or T cells enriched from blood (not recorded which). The receptor was isolated from a woman aged 30 to 39 who had been exposed to COVID-19. The rearrangement joins TRBV6-5 to TRBJ2-1; D might be TRBD2 (6 bases). CDR3 in amino acids: CASSYIWGRSYNEQFF. Written as DNA, the CDR3 is TGTGCCAGCAGTTATATCTGGGGGAGGTCCTACAATGAGCAGTTCTTC.